These T cell receptor beta chains were read from a single sample in a study of blood T cell repertoires in COVID-19. Only in-frame clones appear in the TCRdb table, and some are missing; sequencing was by immunoSEQ multiplex PCR. The table shows 150,000 to 200,000 clones, with 75% to 90% occurring only once. Sequenced sample: peripheral blood. The source is a woman aged 70 to 79 with COVID-19, enrolled during active disease. Each CDR3 is given with its conserved first and last residue. The order of the fields is clone size, V gene, J gene, D gene, CDR3 protein, CDR3 DNA. D genes are given only for firm matches. Only some rows state a clone size, as once, few, many or a class for expanded clones.

.	TRBV5-4	TRBJ2-7	TRBD1	CASTPGTGDYEQYF	TGTGCCAGCACCCCAGGGACAGGGGACTACGAGCAGTACTTC
.	TRBV7-2	TRBJ2-3	TRBD1	CASSLSSGQGFDTQYF	TGTGCCAGCAGCTTATCTTCGGGACAGGGATTCGATACGCAGTATTTT
.	TRBV28	TRBJ1-2	TRBD1	CASSKGTAWEGYTF	TGTGCCAGCAGTAAAGGGACAGCGTGGGAAGGCTACACCTTC
.	TRBV9	TRBJ1-1	TRBD1	CASSAGTGGTTEAFF	TGTGCCAGCAGCGCCGGGACAGGGGGGACCACTGAAGCTTTCTTT
.	TRBV2	TRBJ1-6	.	CASSVFSAGGNNSPLHF	TGTGCCAGCAGTGTTTTTTCGGCGGGGGGGAATAATTCACCCCTCCACTTT
once	TRBV28	TRBJ1-1	TRBD1	CASSRTGRNTEAFF	TGTGCCAGCAGTCGGACAGGGAGGAACACTGAAGCTTTCTTT
.	TRBV5-4	TRBJ1-4	TRBD1	CASSLPTGGDTTNEKLFF	TGTGCCAGCAGCTTACCGACAGGGGGGGACACAACTAATGAAAAACTGTTTTTT
medium-sized	TRBV12-3/TRBV12-4	TRBJ1-2	.	CASSLVSNYGYTF	TGTGCCAGCAGTTTAGTGAGTAACTATGGCTACACCTTC
.	TRBV5-1	TRBJ2-7	.	CASRRTTSYEQYF	TGCGCCAGTAGACGGACAACCTCCTACGAGCAGTACTTC
.	TRBV7-2	TRBJ1-2	.	CASSPGRADYGYTF	TGTGCCAGCAGCCCCGGCAGGGCGGATTATGGCTACACCTTC
.	TRBV3-1/TRBV3-2	TRBJ1-4	.	CASSPPGQHEKLFF	TGTGCCAGCAGCCCTCCGGGACAACATGAAAAACTGTTTTTT
.	TRBV19	TRBJ2-1	TRBD1	CASRPTGGVYNEQFF	TGTGCCAGTAGGCCTACAGGGGGTGTTTACAATGAGCAGTTCTTC
.	TRBV12-5	TRBJ2-2	TRBD2	CASGSGTSGRNTGELFF	TGTGCTAGTGGTAGCGGGACTAGCGGGAGGAACACCGGGGAGCTGTTTTTT
.	TRBV5-1	TRBJ1-1	.	CASSISGETEAFF	TGCGCCAGCAGCATTTCTGGGGAGACTGAAGCTTTCTTT
.	TRBV5-1	TRBJ2-5	TRBD2	CASSLLAGEKETQYF	TGCGCCAGCAGCTTGCTAGCGGGCGAGAAGGAGACCCAGTACTTC
.	TRBV5-1	TRBJ2-2	.	CASSGRTGHGELFF	TGCGCCAGCAGCGGGAGAACAGGGCACGGGGAGCTGTTTTTT
.	TRBV5-5	TRBJ1-4	TRBD1	CASSVNRGTGEKLFF	TGTGCCAGCAGCGTAAACAGGGGAACGGGTGAAAAACTGTTTTTT
.	TRBV27	TRBJ2-7	TRBD2	CASSSLAGDEQYF	TGTGCCAGCAGTTCGCTAGCGGGAGACGAGCAGTACTTC
few	TRBV7-8	TRBJ2-2	TRBD2	CASSLKRESTGELFF	TGTGCCAGCAGCTTAAAGCGGGAGAGCACCGGGGAGCTGTTTTTT
.	TRBV11-2	TRBJ2-7	TRBD2	CASSFTGGSDEQYF	TGTGCCAGCAGCTTTACGGGAGGGTCCGACGAGCAGTACTTC
once	TRBV2	TRBJ2-3	TRBD2	CASSAGLAGGSTDTQYF	TGTGCCAGCAGTGCGGGATTAGCGGGAGGCAGCACAGATACGCAGTATTTT
.	TRBV3-1/TRBV3-2	TRBJ2-7	.	CAMLTPTYEQYF	TGTGCCATGCTGACTCCAACCTACGAGCAGTACTTC
.	TRBV2	TRBJ2-4	TRBD1	CASSGQGQNIQYF	TGTGCCAGCTCCGGACAGGGACAAAACATTCAGTACTTC
.	TRBV6-1	TRBJ1-4	.	CASSESGQIKLFF	TGTGCCAGCAGTGAAAGCGGACAGATTAAACTGTTTTTT
once	TRBV9	TRBJ2-2	TRBD2	CASSVLLAGFGGELFF	TGTGCCAGCAGCGTCCTTCTAGCGGGATTTGGCGGGGAGCTGTTTTTT
.	TRBV5-4	TRBJ2-1	.	CASSPPRGRDHANEQFF	TGTGCCAGCAGCCCCCCCAGGGGTCGGGACCATGCCAATGAGCAGTTCTTC
.	TRBV2	TRBJ1-5	.	CASRYRVRGNQPQHF	TGTGCCAGCAGGTACAGGGTGAGGGGCAATCAGCCCCAGCATTTT
once	TRBV10-3	TRBJ2-1	.	CASSSATFLNEQFF	TGTGCCAGCAGTAGCGCTACGTTCCTCAATGAGCAGTTCTTC
.	TRBV19	TRBJ2-1	TRBD2	CASSMELAGGPGQFF	TGTGCCAGTAGTATGGAACTAGCGGGAGGGCCGGGGCAGTTCTTC
.	TRBV7-3	TRBJ2-5	.	CASSFRAKETQYF	TGTGCCAGCAGCTTCAGGGCAAAAGAGACCCAGTACTTC
.	TRBV6-2/TRBV6-3	TRBJ2-5	.	CASSDHSGETQYF	TGTGCCAGCAGTGACCATTCGGGAGAGACCCAGTACTTC
.	TRBV7-9	TRBJ2-1	TRBD2	CASSLTSGRGEQFF	TGTGCCAGCAGCTTAACTAGCGGGAGGGGTGAGCAGTTCTTC
.	TRBV10-3	TRBJ1-1	.	CAISDPGRNTEAFF	TGTGCCATCAGTGACCCCGGGAGGAACACTGAAGCTTTCTTT
.	TRBV15	TRBJ2-1	.	CATSPGANWEQFF	TGTGCCACCAGCCCTGGGGCTAACTGGGAGCAGTTCTTC
.	TRBV7-2	TRBJ1-2	.	CASSSPRGGYGYTF	TGTGCCAGCAGCTCCCCCAGAGGAGGCTATGGCTACACCTTC
once	TRBV19	TRBJ2-3	.	CASSFIGTDTQYF	TGTGCCAGTAGTTTCATTGGCACAGATACGCAGTATTTT
once	TRBV27	TRBJ2-1	TRBD2	CASSLSGPPLAGGRDEQFF	TGTGCCAGCAGTTTATCGGGCCCCCCACTAGCGGGAGGGCGGGATGAGCAGTTCTTC
.	TRBV13	TRBJ2-1	TRBD2	CASSPPGGRVHEQFF	TGTGCCAGCAGCCCCCCTGGAGGGAGGGTCCATGAGCAGTTCTTC
.	TRBV19	TRBJ2-2	.	CASSIRRDTGELFF	TGTGCCAGTAGTATAAGGAGAGACACCGGGGAGCTGTTTTTT
once	TRBV2	TRBJ2-7	.	CASRETNRVSSYEQYF	TGTGCCAGCAGAGAAACCAACAGGGTTAGCTCCTACGAGCAGTACTTC
.	TRBV18	TRBJ2-7	TRBD2	CASSPRRGARPDEQYF	TGTGCCAGCTCACCAAGGCGGGGGGCGCGTCCCGACGAGCAGTACTTC
.	TRBV6-5	TRBJ1-5	TRBD1	CASSLSVQGALKHF	TGTGCCAGCAGTTTGAGCGTACAGGGGGCACTCAAGCATTTT
.	TRBV30	TRBJ2-1	.	CAWSPYTGSEQFF	TGTGCCTGGAGTCCATATACGGGGAGTGAGCAGTTCTTC
.	TRBV21-1	TRBJ1-3	.	CASSKVTGSGNTIYF	TGTGCCAGCAGCAAAGTAACAGGCTCTGGAAACACCATATATTTT
.	TRBV6-5	TRBJ2-1	.	CASSYSRFSYNEQFF	TGTGCCAGCAGTTACTCCAGGTTTTCCTACAATGAGCAGTTCTTC
.	TRBV6-5	TRBJ1-5	.	CASGQNTYQPQHF	TGTGCCAGCGGGCAGAATACCTATCAGCCCCAGCATTTT
.	TRBV3-1/TRBV3-2	TRBJ2-3	.	CASSLGTSTDTQYF	TGTGCCAGCAGCCTTGGGACTTCCACAGATACGCAGTATTTT
once	TRBV5-1	TRBJ2-5	.	CASSLEYSGGRETQYF	TGCGCCAGCAGCTTGGAATACTCTGGTGGGCGAGAGACCCAGTACTTC
.	TRBV30	TRBJ2-5	TRBD2	CAWMVAGGGTQYF	TGTGCCTGGATGGTGGCGGGGGGAGGGACCCAGTACTTC
.	TRBV29-1	TRBJ2-1	.	CSVGLLAFSYNEQFF	TGCAGCGTTGGCCTTCTAGCGTTTTCCTACAATGAGCAGTTCTTC
.	TRBV10-3	TRBJ2-7	.	CAMAGGLSSYEQYF	TGTGCCATGGCCGGGGGGCTAAGCTCCTACGAGCAGTACTTC
once	TRBV30	TRBJ2-5	TRBD2	CAWSASGRKKQETQYF	TGTGCCTGGAGTGCTAGCGGGAGGAAAAAACAAGAGACCCAGTACTTC
.	TRBV2	TRBJ1-5	.	CASSDRVENQPQHF	TGTGCCAGCAGTGACAGGGTAGAGAATCAGCCCCAGCATTTT
.	TRBV6-2/TRBV6-3	TRBJ1-2	.	CASSDPSGGDYGYTF	TGTGCCAGCAGTGACCCCTCTGGAGGGGACTATGGCTACACCTTC
.	TRBV10-3	TRBJ1-3	.	CAISGGQASGNTIYF	TGTGCCATCAGTGGGGGACAAGCCTCTGGAAACACCATATATTTT